The clone carrying this T cell receptor (beta chain) was found a few times. This entry comes from a study of cytomegalovirus exposure and HLA in healthy donors. Primers for the PCR totalled 60 Vbeta and 13 Jbeta. Some clones are missing from TCRdb's copy, which holds only in-frame ones; the method was immunoSEQ multiplex PCR. The profile shows roughly 200,000 clones, about 9.4% of them singletons. Germline V CDR1 and CDR2: MGHDK, SYGVNS. CDR3 length: 14 residues. The V segment lost 6 bases and the J segment 2 bases; nucleotides outside the gene matches: 3. The chain links TRBV25-1 to TRBJ1-3; 8 bases map to TRBD1. The sequencing sample was made of PBMCs. This clonotype was sampled from a woman younger than 45 in good health and CMV-seropositive. The CDR3 sequence is CASSQGAAGNTIYF. The CDR3 DNA follows: TGTGCCAGCAGCCAGGGGGCGGCTGGAAACACCATATATTTT.